This T cell receptor beta chain was retrieved from a study of T cell clonotyping in hematopoietic cell transplantation. Study-wide context: Recipient samples before transplant were obtained post-cytoreduction. Study-wide points: Graft donor and pretransplant recipient Inverse Simpson Index values predicted broader posttransplant TCR diversity. Pathologically expanded recipient clonotypes increased progressively from day 30 to day 180 as diversity fell. At the given depth, recipient repertoires were over 97% de novo clonotypes.

CDR1 and CDR2 from the germline V gene are MNHNY and SVGAGI (reference sequence). Trimming removed 5 bases at V and 6 bases at J, with 13 bases between. The CDR3 consists of 14 residues. Noted time point: recipient sample about 28 days before transplant, after cytoreduction. About this clone itself: Its antigen is as yet unknown.

Sequencing was performed with immunoSEQ multiplex PCR; in TCRdb, only in-frame clones are kept and a portion is missing. The repertoire has about 29,000 clones, over 60% of them found once; the top ten carry 6% to 7.5%. The sequenced sample was peripheral blood mononuclear cells, obtained before stem cell transplant. This chain links TRBV6-6 with TRBJ2-2; tentatively, D is TRBD1 (6 bases). This receptor was taken from a woman aged 30 to 39 with chronic myeloid leukemia. Some clones in this sample may be carry-over from other donors' samples. The CDR3 DNA is TGTGCCAGCAGTGCAGGGGTTTTGGCCGGGGAGCTGTTTTTT. Translated: CASSAGVLAGELFF.